The rows below give T cell receptor beta chains drawn from one sample of a study of early T cells in non-severe SARS-CoV-2 infection. TCRdb processed the 5' RACE reads anew with MiXCR; each CDR3 protein has one entry. The table includes 32,000 or so distinct CDR3 sequences, over 4.5% detected once. Sequenced material: whole blood. These receptors were obtained from an adult who was a healthcare worker with PCR-confirmed SARS-CoV-2 infection or an uninfected control (not recorded which). CDR3s include the opening cysteine and the closing phenylalanine or tryptophan. D genes are given only for firm matches. A clone size is listed for some rows: how often the clone was seen (once, few, many), or a class if it is expanded.

size: few; V: TRBV6-1; D: .; J: TRBJ1-4; DNA: TGTGCCAGCAGTGAAGCTAGTAGGGTAACTAATGAAAAACTGTTTTTT; CDR3: CASSEASRVTNEKLFF
size: .; V: TRBV30; D: TRBD1; J: TRBJ1-2; DNA: TGTGCCTGGAGTCCTGCGACAGGGGGCGCTTATGGCTACACCTTC; CDR3: CAWSPATGGAYGYTF
size: few; V: TRBV12-3/TRBV12-4; D: .; J: TRBJ2-1; DNA: TGTGCCAGCAGTCCCTCCCCCAGTGAGCAGTTCTTC; CDR3: CASSPSPSEQFF
size: .; V: TRBV28; D: TRBD2; J: TRBJ2-4; DNA: TGTGCCAGCAGTTTAGAGGCGGGGGGCAACATTCAGTACTTC; CDR3: CASSLEAGGNIQYF
size: many; V: TRBV13; D: .; J: TRBJ1-1; DNA: TGTGCCAGCAGCTTAGACAGGGTTCTCACTGAAGCTTTCTTT; CDR3: CASSLDRVLTEAFF
size: many; V: TRBV7-2; D: .; J: TRBJ1-1; DNA: TGTGCCAGCAGCTGGCAGAGAATGAACACTGAAGCTTTCTTT; CDR3: CASSWQRMNTEAFF
size: many; V: TRBV18; D: TRBD1; J: TRBJ1-1; DNA: TGTGCCAGCTCGCCGGGACAGCAGAACACTGAAGCTTTCTTT; CDR3: CASSPGQQNTEAFF
size: many; V: TRBV5-1; D: TRBD1; J: TRBJ2-3; DNA: TGCGCCAGCAGCTTGGCCAGGGGGTCCCTAACGACAGATACGCAGTATTTT; CDR3: CASSLARGSLTTDTQYF
size: many; V: TRBV2; D: .; J: TRBJ2-1; DNA: TGTGCCAGCAAGGAGGCGACGGGGACTGGCTCCTACAATGAGCAGTTCTTC; CDR3: CASKEATGTGSYNEQFF
size: many; V: TRBV12-3/TRBV12-4; D: .; J: TRBJ1-1; DNA: TGTGCCAGCAGTTTAGTTTCGACGAACACTGAAGCTTTCTTT; CDR3: CASSLVSTNTEAFF
size: few; V: TRBV6-1; D: .; J: TRBJ1-1; DNA: TGTGCCAGCAGTGCTTCAGGGTTGAACACTGAAGCTTTCTTT; CDR3: CASSASGLNTEAFF
size: .; V: TRBV9; D: TRBD1; J: TRBJ1-2; DNA: TGTGCCAGCAGCGTAGACCAGGGGGGCTTTGGGTATGGCTACACCTTC; CDR3: CASSVDQGGFGYGYTF
size: many; V: TRBV5-1; D: .; J: TRBJ2-5; DNA: TGCGCCAGCAGCTTTATGTACCAAGAGACCCAGTACTTC; CDR3: CASSFMYQETQYF
size: few; V: TRBV28; D: .; J: TRBJ2-1; DNA: TGTGCCAGCAGTGCGTTCGGAGACGAGCAGTTCTTC; CDR3: CASSAFGDEQFF
size: few; V: TRBV11-2; D: .; J: TRBJ2-7; DNA: TGTGCCAGCAGAAGGACGTCCGAGATCTCCTACGAGCAGTACTTC; CDR3: CASRRTSEISYEQYF
size: few; V: TRBV3-1; D: .; J: TRBJ2-3; DNA: TGTGCCAGCAGCCAAGATTGGGGCGGCACAGATACGCAGTATTTT; CDR3: CASSQDWGGTDTQYF
size: few; V: TRBV7-3; D: .; J: TRBJ2-3; DNA: TGTGCCAGCAGCTTAGGGGCGGCCGATACGCAGTATTTT; CDR3: CASSLGAADTQYF
size: many; V: TRBV30; D: TRBD2; J: TRBJ2-1; DNA: TGTGCCTGGAGTGGGAGCGGGGGGCCCCCTGAGCAGTTCTTC; CDR3: CAWSGSGGPPEQFF
size: many; V: TRBV27; D: .; J: TRBJ2-3; DNA: TGTGCCAGCAGGCCGGGACTCCCAACAGATACGCAGTATTTT; CDR3: CASRPGLPTDTQYF
size: few; V: TRBV19; D: .; J: TRBJ2-1; DNA: TGTGCCAGTAGTATAGATCCTCGGGGATACGGCAATGAGCAGTTCTTC; CDR3: CASSIDPRGYGNEQFF
size: many; V: TRBV19; D: .; J: TRBJ2-2; DNA: TGTGCCAGTAGTAACCAGGACAAGGAGGCCGGGGAGCTGTTTTTT; CDR3: CASSNQDKEAGELFF
size: few; V: TRBV10-3; D: TRBD2; J: TRBJ2-3; DNA: TGTGCCATCAGTGGGACTAGCGGGGGTGGCACAGATACGCAGTATTTT; CDR3: CAISGTSGGGTDTQYF
size: many; V: TRBV9; D: TRBD2; J: TRBJ2-2; DNA: TGTGCCAGCAGCGTAGGGCTAGCGGAGAACACCGGGGAGCTGTTTTTT; CDR3: CASSVGLAENTGELFF
size: .; V: TRBV7-9; D: .; J: TRBJ2-2; DNA: TGTGCCAGCAGCATCGGCGGACTATCAGCGTCTCAGGCCGGGGAGCTGTTTTTT; CDR3: CASSIGGLSASQAGELFF
size: .; V: TRBV5-1; D: .; J: TRBJ1-1; DNA: TGCGCCAGCAGCCAGACAGTTGGGGACACTGAAGCTTTCTTT; CDR3: CASSQTVGDTEAFF
size: many; V: TRBV4-1; D: .; J: TRBJ2-7; DNA: TGCGCCAGCAGCCAAGAGGGGCAGGGGCGGGAGGAGCAGTACTTC; CDR3: CASSQEGQGREEQYF
size: many; V: TRBV7-6; D: .; J: TRBJ1-5; DNA: TGTGCCAGCAGCTTAAGTAGCAATCAGCCCCAGCATTTT; CDR3: CASSLSSNQPQHF
size: many; V: TRBV20-1; D: TRBD2; J: TRBJ2-1; DNA: TGCAGTGCTAGAGACGGTACTAGCGGGGGGGACCGGGAGCAGTTCTTC; CDR3: CSARDGTSGGDREQFF
size: .; V: TRBV28; D: TRBD2; J: TRBJ2-3; DNA: TGTGCCAGCAGTTTAAGCGGGGGCGGCTTCACAGATACGCAGTATTTT; CDR3: CASSLSGGGFTDTQYF
size: few; V: TRBV7-2; D: .; J: TRBJ2-1; DNA: TGTGCCAGCACCCCCCTCAGATACAATGAGCAGTTCTTC; CDR3: CASTPLRYNEQFF
size: many; V: TRBV6-6; D: .; J: TRBJ1-1; DNA: TGTGCCAGCAGTGCCGGGACACTGGAAGCTTTCTTT; CDR3: CASSAGTLEAFF
size: many; V: TRBV4-3; D: .; J: TRBJ1-1; DNA: TGCGCCAGCAGCCTAGGCCCAGGGATGAACACTGAAGCTTTCTTT; CDR3: CASSLGPGMNTEAFF
size: few; V: TRBV20-1; D: .; J: TRBJ2-7; DNA: TGCAGTGCTAGCGAAGGGGGCTACGAGCAGTACTTC; CDR3: CSASEGGYEQYF
size: many; V: TRBV20-1; D: .; J: TRBJ1-2; DNA: TGCAGTGCTAGCTATGGGCGTGGGGGCTATGGCTACACCTTC; CDR3: CSASYGRGGYGYTF
size: many; V: TRBV11-2; D: .; J: TRBJ2-7; DNA: TGTGCCAGCAGCGCGGACATCACCTACGAGCAGTACTTC; CDR3: CASSADITYEQYF
size: many; V: TRBV6-2/TRBV6-3; D: TRBD1; J: TRBJ1-5; DNA: TGTGCCAGCAGTAAGTACGTCACAGGGGGCTCTCAGCCCCAGCATTTT; CDR3: CASSKYVTGGSQPQHF
size: many; V: TRBV6-6; D: .; J: TRBJ1-4; DNA: TGTGCCACCACTTTAGGAGGAGCTAATGAAAAACTGTTTTTT; CDR3: CATTLGGANEKLFF
size: many; V: TRBV9; D: .; J: TRBJ2-5; DNA: TGTGCCAGCAGCGTCCGGGGGCAAGAGACCCAGTACTTC; CDR3: CASSVRGQETQYF
size: .; V: TRBV7-2; D: TRBD2; J: TRBJ2-5; DNA: TGTGCCAGCAGCTTAGGGCGGGGGAAGGCTAAGACCCAGTACTTC; CDR3: CASSLGRGKAKTQYF
size: .; V: TRBV25-1; D: .; J: TRBJ2-3; DNA: TGTGCCAGCAGTGAATTCGGATCCGATACGCAGTATTTT; CDR3: CASSEFGSDTQYF
size: .; V: TRBV10-3; D: .; J: TRBJ1-6; DNA: TGTGCCATCAGTGAATCAGCGGCTAATTCACCCCTCCACTTT; CDR3: CAISESAANSPLHF
size: .; V: TRBV7-6; D: .; J: TRBJ1-1; DNA: TGTGCCAGCAGCTTTAGTCCAGGGTTAGACGCTTTCTTT; CDR3: CASSFSPGLDAFF
size: many; V: TRBV29-1; D: TRBD1; J: TRBJ1-1; DNA: TGCAGCGTCGCCCCTGTAGGGGGCCAATTCTCTGAAGCTTTCTTT; CDR3: CSVAPVGGQFSEAFF
size: many; V: TRBV5-1; D: .; J: TRBJ2-5; DNA: TGCGCCAGCCGACAACAAGAGACCCAGTACTTC; CDR3: CASRQQETQYF
size: few; V: TRBV20-1; D: TRBD2; J: TRBJ2-5; DNA: TGCGGGGGACTAGCGGAGCCAGAGACCCAGTACTTC; CDR3: CGGLAEPETQYF
size: .; V: TRBV29-1; D: .; J: TRBJ2-6; DNA: TGCAGCGTTGAAGAGCCCGTCACGTCTGGGGCCAACGTCCTGACTTTC; CDR3: CSVEEPVTSGANVLTF
size: .; V: TRBV20-1; D: .; J: TRBJ2-3; DNA: TGCAGTGTTCAGGCGCCAGGGGCAACTTACACAGATACGCAGTATTTT; CDR3: CSVQAPGATYTDTQYF
size: .; V: TRBV6-2/TRBV6-3; D: .; J: TRBJ2-1; DNA: TGTGCCAGCAGTTACTCGATGATAGGGGTAAAGGAGTTCTTC; CDR3: CASSYSMIGVKEFF
size: .; V: TRBV25-1; D: .; J: TRBJ2-1; DNA: TGTGCCAGCAGACTCCTACGTAATGAGCAGTTCTTC; CDR3: CASRLLRNEQFF
size: many; V: TRBV2; D: .; J: TRBJ1-4; DNA: TGTGCCAGCAGTGATGTCTTAGGGGGTGAAAAACTGTTTTTT; CDR3: CASSDVLGGEKLFF
size: many; V: TRBV20-1; D: .; J: TRBJ2-2; DNA: TGCAGTGCTAGTGACGACAGGAGAAACACCGGGGAGCTGTTTTTT; CDR3: CSASDDRRNTGELFF
size: many; V: TRBV30; D: .; J: TRBJ1-1; DNA: TGTGCGGCAAGGAACACTGAAGCTTTCTTT; CDR3: CAARNTEAFF
size: few; V: TRBV20-1; D: TRBD2; J: TRBJ2-3; DNA: TGCAGTGCTTACCAGCGGGGGGGCTCCGGAGATACGCAGTATTTT; CDR3: CSAYQRGGSGDTQYF
size: few; V: TRBV5-5; D: .; J: TRBJ2-1; DNA: TGTGCCAGCACCATTTGGTGGACACAACCCTACAATGAGCAGTTCTTC; CDR3: CASTIWWTQPYNEQFF
size: many; V: TRBV29-1; D: TRBD1; J: TRBJ1-2; DNA: TGCAGCGTTGAGCCCGGACAGGAGTATGGCTACACCTTC; CDR3: CSVEPGQEYGYTF
size: .; V: TRBV20-1; D: .; J: TRBJ2-7; DNA: TGCAGTGCGGGCGGGCAGGGCTACGAGCAGTACTTC; CDR3: CSAGGQGYEQYF
size: few; V: TRBV12-3/TRBV12-4; D: TRBD2; J: TRBJ2-1; DNA: TGTGCCAGCAATAGACTAGCGGGGCCCTATGAGCAGTTCTTC; CDR3: CASNRLAGPYEQFF